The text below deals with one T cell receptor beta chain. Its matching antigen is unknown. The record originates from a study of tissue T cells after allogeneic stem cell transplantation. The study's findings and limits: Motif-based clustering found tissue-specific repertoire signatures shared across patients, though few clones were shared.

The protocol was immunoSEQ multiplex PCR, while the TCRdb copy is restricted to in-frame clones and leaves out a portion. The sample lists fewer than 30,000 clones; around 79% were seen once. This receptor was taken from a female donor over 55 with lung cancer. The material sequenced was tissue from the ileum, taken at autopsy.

The CDR3 nucleotides are TGTGCCAGCTCACCGCAGTCAGTGGGCTTGAGCACAGATACGCAGTATTTT. The encoded protein is CASSPQSVGLSTDTQYF. The chain is built from TRBV18 and TRBJ2-3, with D hard to call. The germline V and J ends were trimmed by 3 bases and 0 bases, with 16 bases remaining between them. CDR3 length: 17 residues. Germline V gene data show CDR1 as KGHSH and CDR2 as LQKENI.